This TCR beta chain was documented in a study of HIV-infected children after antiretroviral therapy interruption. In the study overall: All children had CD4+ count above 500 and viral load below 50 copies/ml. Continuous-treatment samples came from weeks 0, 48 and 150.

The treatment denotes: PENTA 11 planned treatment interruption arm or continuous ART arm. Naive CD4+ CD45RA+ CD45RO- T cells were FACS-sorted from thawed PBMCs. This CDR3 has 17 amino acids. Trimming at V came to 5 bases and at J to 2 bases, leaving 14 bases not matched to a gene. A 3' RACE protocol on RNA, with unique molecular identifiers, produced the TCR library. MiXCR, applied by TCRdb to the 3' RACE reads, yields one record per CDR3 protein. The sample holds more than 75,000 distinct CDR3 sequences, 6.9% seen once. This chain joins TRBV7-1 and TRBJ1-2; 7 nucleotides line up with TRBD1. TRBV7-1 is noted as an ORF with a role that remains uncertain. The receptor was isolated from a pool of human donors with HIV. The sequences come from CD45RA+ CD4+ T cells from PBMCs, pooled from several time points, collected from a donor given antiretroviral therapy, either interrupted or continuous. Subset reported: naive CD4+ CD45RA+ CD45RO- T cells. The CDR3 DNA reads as TGTGCCAGCAGCCCCGACAGGGTCACTCAGAGGAACTATGGCTACACCTTC. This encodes CASSPDRVTQRNYGYTF.